Detailed here is one T cell receptor (beta chain). Its cognate antigen has yet to be identified. The sample holds no much larger clone one base away, and base qualities are not on file. The specimens were post-treatment primary, local recurrence and metastasis tumors obtained from patients with a poor prognosis. The ImmunoSEQ Assay (Adaptive Biotechnologies) was used to immunosequence the CDR3 regions of the TCR beta chain. The study's own analysis went as follows. TCRB rearrangements, read counts, read proportions and gene usage were exported through the ImmunoSEQ Analyzer platform. T-cell clonality was calculated on productive rearrangements as 1 minus Pielou's evenness. In the clonal space homeostasis analysis, clonotypes were binned as rare, small, medium, large or hyperexpanded (0.01 to 1 of the repertoire). TCR productive clonality was compared across immune clusters C1, C2 and C3 using the Wilcoxon rank sum test. TCRdb retrieved this table from immuneACCESS and kept in-frame rearrangements only. Not all clones are present; in checked studies, unresolved V genes account for under half, and no reason is known for the remainder. V, J and clone size derive from that table, while D and trimming were established from the DNA sequence. This sample lists about 1,300 clones; approximately 74% were detected once. Clones ranked in the top ten supply less than 15% of the sample.

The source of the sample is a study of the immune and genomic landscape of osteosarcoma (dated by TCRdb to between 2020 and 2021). Some background on the complete study: The overall cohort comprised roughly 51 pediatric and adult patients with high-grade osteosarcoma, with a median age at diagnosis of about 25 years (range about 5-90). The cohort was enriched for poor-risk disease, with under 80% showing unfavorable pathologic response to standard therapy and more than 60% deceased. Patients in the overall cohort were roughly 60% male, and about 80% presented with localized disease at diagnosis. Osteosarcoma specimens were profiled with whole genome, RNA and T-cell receptor sequencing plus immunohistochemistry and reverse phase protein arrays so that immunogenic potential could be defined. The osteosarcoma immunogenomic landscape was characterized by integrating TCR sequencing results with transcriptome, protein array and immunostaining data. The goal of the study was to explain why immune checkpoint inhibitors have shown limited clinical activity in osteosarcoma. A few patients contributed two samples from the same tumor site.

Results the study describes overall, beyond this receptor: Overall, productive TCR clonality was low, with an average of 0.09 and a maximum of 0.3, which suggests limited T-cell clonal expansion. Higher TCR productive clonality was observed in the immune-hot C3 cluster than in the cold C1 cluster, although TCR productive clonality remained low overall. Alongside the frozen tumor specimens, matched blood was collected from only two patients. In five cases, a single hyperexpanded clone dominated the repertoire, and each of these five cases had fewer than 100 T-cell clonotypes. Clonality benchmarks came from external normal skin and healthy peripheral blood data rather than matched normal tissue. No statistical method determined sample size because osteosarcoma is rare and all possible samples were collected.

This sequence was found in a man between 18 and 29 years old with osteosarcoma. The age is the age at diagnosis. What was sequenced was tumor tissue from a local recurrence in the skull. In the paper's terms, the cell subset or site label means: locally recurrent osteosarcoma tumor.

At the DNA level, the sequence is TGTGCCAGCAGCTGGACAGGGCACGACACTGAAGCTTTCTTT. This codes for CASSWTGHDTEAFF. The rearrangement combines TRBV11-2 with TRBJ1-1, with 8 junctional bases fitting TRBD1. Germline trimming: 4 bases from V, 3 bases from J; junction bases outside gene matches: 4. From the germline V gene, CDR1 is SGHAT and CDR2 is FQNNGV. The CDR3 has 14 amino acids, counting the end cysteine and phenylalanine. Only the CDR3 portion is preserved as DNA: 42 bases, with reading frame beginning at the first base.